The 32 T cell receptor beta chains presented below share a single source sample, sequenced in a study of blood T cell repertoires in COVID-19. The assay was immunoSEQ multiplex PCR, and TCRdb's table has in-frame clones only and misses some. In the table there are a few hundred thousand clones, 70% to 90% of which are singletons. Sequenced input: PBMCs or T cells enriched from blood (not recorded which). The source is a woman aged 25 to 39 who had recovered from COVID-19.

This chain uses TRBV11-2 with TRBJ2-1; the match to TRBD2 covers 8 bases. This CDR3 spans 13 amino acids. Germline values: CDR1 SGHAT, CDR2 FQNNGV. V lost 8 bases to trimming and J lost 2 bases; unmatched junction nucleotides: 2. CDR3 loop: CASRGGTYNEQFF. The CDR3 DNA reads as TGTGCCAGCCGGGGGGGGACCTACAATGAGCAGTTCTTC.

The chain uses TRBV5-4 and TRBJ2-3, with a weak D call TRBD2 (6 bases). There are 14 residues in the CDR3. Germline values: CDR1 SGHNT, CDR2 YYREEE (reference sequence). The V and J ends lost 4 bases and 0 bases respectively, with 9 bases between them. The CDR3 spells CASSGGTSTDTQYF. The DNA of the CDR3 is TGTGCCAGCAGCGGCGGGACTAGCACAGATACGCAGTATTTT.

In this sample, this clone turned up a few times. This sequence joins TRBV18 and TRBJ1-1, with D maybe TRBD1 (5 bases). The CDR3 is made up of 15 amino acids. Trimming removed 0 bases from V and 0 bases from J, with 8 bases in between. CDR1 and CDR2 (germline): KGHSH, LQKENI. The CDR3 sequence: CASSPPRQMNTEAFF. CDR3 DNA sequence: TGTGCCAGCTCACCACCGAGACAGATGAACACTGAAGCTTTCTTT.

The V gene is TRBV14, the J gene TRBJ1-1, with 11 bases that match TRBD1. This CDR3 region has 17 residues. The ends lost 5 bases at V and 0 bases at J; junction bases unmatched: 8. Per the germline V gene, CDR1 is SGHDN and CDR2 is FVKESK. This chain's CDR3 is CASSSGQGALLNTEAFF. In DNA, the CDR3 is TGTGCCAGCAGCTCCGGACAGGGGGCCTTGCTGAACACTGAAGCTTTCTTT.

J is TRBJ1-4 and V is TRBV30; no reliable D call. The V end was cut by 6 bases, the J end by 5 bases, with 13 bases between. From germline, CDR1 is GTSNPN and CDR2 SVGIG (reference sequence). The CDR3 sequence is 13 residues long. The chain's CDR3 is CACGFHRNEKLFF. In nucleotides, the CDR3 is TGTGCCTGTGGTTTCCATCGGAATGAAAAACTGTTTTTT.

The chain is built from TRBV2 and TRBJ1-5; maybe TRBD1 (6 bases). The CDR3 spans 15 residues. Germline CDR1 SNHLY, CDR2 FYNNEI. V lost 1 base, J lost 4 bases, and 11 bases lay in between. The DNA of the CDR3 is TGTGCCAGCAGTGAAGATCGACAGGTGAATCAGCCCCAGCATTTT. Translated: CASSEDRQVNQPQHF.

V usage is TRBV7-9 and J usage is TRBJ2-7; D unclear. The CDR3 totals 11 residues. The germline V gene encodes CDR1 SEHNR and CDR2 FQNEAQ (reference sequence). V was shortened by 1 base and J by 7 bases, with 5 bases between the two germline ends. CDR3 sequence reads: CASSLEREQYF. CDR3 bases: TGTGCCAGCAGCTTAGAGCGAGAGCAGTACTTC.

The genes are TRBV2 and TRBJ1-2; 8 bases are shared with TRBD1. Germline CDR1 SNHLY, CDR2 FYNNEI. V lost 8 bases and J lost 4; bases outside the gene matches: 21. This CDR3 has 18 amino acids. CDR3 amino acids: CASGRRRAGGEGGYGYTF. The CDR3 bases are TGTGCCAGCGGCAGGCGAAGGGCAGGGGGCGAAGGGGGCTATGGCTACACCTTC.

The chain couples TRBV2 to TRBJ2-7; TRBD1 matches at 7 bases. Germline V lookup: CDR1 SNHLY, CDR2 FYNNEI. J lost 3 bases, V lost 7 bases, and 0 bases had no gene match. The CDR3 totals 11 residues. This chain's CDR3 is CASTGGYEQYF. CDR3 coding DNA: TGTGCCAGCACAGGGGGCTACGAGCAGTACTTC.

The sample holds one count of this clone. The chain has TRBV4-2 and TRBJ1-1, with 7 bases lining up with TRBD1. Unmatched junction bases numbered 6, after V lost 6 bases and J lost 2 bases. CDR1 and CDR2 from the germline V gene are LGHNA and YNFKEQ. The CDR3 loop spans 14 amino acids. CDR3 loop: CASRGGQYNTEAFF. Here the CDR3 DNA reads TGTGCCAGCAGGGGGGGACAGTACAACACTGAAGCTTTCTTT.

The rearrangement links TRBV10-3 to TRBJ1-1; TRBD1 might be the D (6 bases). The germline gives CDR1 ENHRY, CDR2 SYGVKD. The CDR3 runs to 14 residues. V lost 5 bases and J lost 0, with 10 bases in between. The CDR3 spells CAISRGGVNTEAFF. DNA of the CDR3: TGTGCCATCAGTAGGGGGGGAGTGAACACTGAAGCTTTCTTT.

This clone occurred once. The same CDR3 is also encoded by other DNA sequences in this sample. The J gene is TRBJ1-1, the V gene TRBV9; D might be TRBD1 (6 bases). V gave up 3 bases and J gave up 3 bases, with 12 bases separating them. This CDR3 is 14 amino acids long. From germline, CDR1 is SGDLS and CDR2 YYNGEE. CDR3 DNA: TGTGCCAGCAGCGGAACCAGGGGTGACACTGAAGCTTTCTTT. Translated: CASSGTRGDTEAFF.

V gene TRBV30 combines with J gene TRBJ1-6; TRBD1 is a possible D gene (5 bases). V lost 5 bases, J lost 14 bases, and 19 bases lay in between. There are 13 residues in the CDR3. The germline V gene has CDR1 GTSNPN and CDR2 SVGIG (reference sequence). This CDR3 reads CAWERGPDSALHF. Here the CDR3 DNA reads TGTGCCTGGGAAAGGGGCCCGGATTCGGCCCTCCACTTT.

This clone was seen only once. CDR3 amino acids: CASSLGAGVVTEAFF. The CDR3 nucleotides are TGTGCCAGCAGCTTAGGTGCGGGTGTCGTTACTGAAGCTTTCTTT. The rearrangement joins TRBV7-8 to TRBJ1-1, with no clear D. CDR1 is SGHVS and CDR2 is FQNEAQ in the germline V gene. The CDR3 consists of 15 residues. Trimming pared 1 base from V and 5 bases from J, leaving 14 bases between.

This clone was counted once. The gene calls are TRBV2 and TRBJ2-7, with D uncertain. CDR3 length: 13 amino acids. The V gene lost 7 bases and the J gene lost 2 bases, with 12 bases spanning the gap. Per the germline V gene, CDR1 is SNHLY and CDR2 is FYNNEI. The chain's CDR3 is CASTLTGAYEQYF. In DNA form, the CDR3 reads TGTGCCAGCACCTTAACCGGAGCCTACGAGCAGTACTTC.

The chain combines TRBV5-1 with TRBJ1-1; a weak D match, TRBD1 (6 bases). From germline, CDR1 is SGHRS and CDR2 YFSETQ. This CDR3 spans 15 amino acids. Trimming stripped 0 bases from V and 6 bases from J, with 15 bases between. The CDR3 loop is CASSLVGGLNSEAFF. The CDR3 DNA reads TGCGCCAGCAGCTTGGTGGGGGGGCTAAATTCTGAAGCTTTCTTT.

The chain combines TRBV29-1 with TRBJ1-2; 10 bases agree with TRBD1. The length of the CDR3 is 13 residues. Losses at the gene ends were 6 bases for V and 4 bases for J; bases not matched to a gene: 5. The V gene's germline CDR1 is SQVTM and CDR2 ANQGSEA. CDR3 bases: TGCAGCGTCCAGACAGGGGGCAGCTATGGCTACACCTTC. Translation gives CSVQTGGSYGYTF.

The CDR3 DNA reads TGTGCCAGCAGAACGGAAGGGGTTAATTCACCCCTCCACTTT. This codes for CASRTEGVNSPLHF. This sequence joins TRBV5-6 and TRBJ1-6; the D gene is possibly TRBD1 (5 bases). This CDR3 spans 14 amino acids. The V gene's germline CDR1 is SGHDT and CDR2 YYEEEE. The V end lost 5 bases, the J end lost 6 bases, and 12 bases lay between the germline ends.

This chain links TRBV6-5 with TRBJ1-1; D gene unclear. Trimming stripped 2 bases from V and 0 bases from J, with 7 bases between. The CDR3 is 14 residues long. The germline V gene has CDR1 MNHEY and CDR2 SVGAGI. The CDR3 protein is CASSYAGMNTEAFF. The CDR3 DNA follows: TGTGCCAGCAGTTACGCGGGAATGAACACTGAAGCTTTCTTT.

The sample holds one count of this clone. The rearrangement joins TRBV7-9 to TRBJ2-7; 8 positions match TRBD1. CDR3 length equals 16 residues. CDR1 and CDR2 from the germline V gene are SEHNR and FQNEAQ (reference sequence). V lost 5 bases, J lost 2 bases, and 11 bases stayed unmatched. Here the CDR3 reads CASSLGTGPLAYEQYF. In DNA, the CDR3 is TGTGCCAGCAGCCTGGGGACAGGCCCATTGGCCTACGAGCAGTACTTC.

This chain's CDR3 is CASSVWTSGGGTYEQYF. The CDR3 nucleotides are TGTGCCAGCAGCGTATGGACTAGCGGGGGGGGAACCTACGAGCAGTACTTC. The J gene is TRBJ2-7, the V gene TRBV7-2, with 15 bases lining up with TRBD2. V lost 5 bases and J lost 2; bases outside the gene matches: 7. The CDR3 runs to 17 residues. The germline gives CDR1 SGHTA, CDR2 FQGNSA.

As for this clone: This sample also contains other DNA sequences that code for the same CDR3. This rearrangement joins TRBV6-2 or TRBV6-3 to TRBJ2-7, with D unresolved. V lost 5 bases and J 4 bases, leaving 6 bases between the germline ends. The CDR3 covers 11 residues. Germline values: CDR1 MNHEY, CDR2 SVGEGT. CDR3 DNA: TGTGCCAGCAGTCCCCTTTACGAGCAGTACTTC. Its translation is CASSPLYEQYF.

This chain connects TRBV7-9 to TRBJ2-7; D not certain. V was shortened by 1 base and J by 0 bases, with 7 bases between the two germline ends. This CDR3 is built from 14 residues. The V gene's germline CDR1 is SEHNR and CDR2 FQNEAQ (reference sequence). Written as DNA, the CDR3 is TGTGCCAGCAGCTTAGACAGTTACTCCTACGAGCAGTACTTC. The encoded protein is CASSLDSYSYEQYF.

V gene TRBV5-8 combines with J gene TRBJ1-1; TRBD1 aligns across 11 bases. Per the germline V gene, CDR1 is SGHTS and CDR2 is YDEGEE. V lost 1 base, J lost 3 bases, and 5 bases stayed unmatched. CDR3 size: 16 residues. Here the CDR3 DNA reads TGTGCCAGCAGCTTGTCGCTGGGACAGGGGGACACTGAAGCTTTCTTT. It codes for CASSLSLGQGDTEAFF.

The V and J genes are TRBV14 and TRBJ2-7; 9 bases map to TRBD1. Trimming cost V 5 bases and J 4 bases; bases outside gene matches: 6. This CDR3 comprises 14 residues. Germline assignment: CDR1 SGHDN and CDR2 FVKESK. The CDR3 bases are TGTGCCAGCAGCAGGACAGGGGTTTTTTACGAGCAGTACTTC. It specifies CASSRTGVFYEQYF.

This chain connects TRBV30 to TRBJ2-2; perhaps TRBD1 as D (5 bases). In germline, CDR1 is GTSNPN, CDR2 SVGIG (reference sequence). The V end lost 4 bases, the J end lost 5 bases, and 11 bases lay between the germline ends. The length of the CDR3 is 13 residues. Here the CDR3 DNA reads TGTGCCTGGACCGTTACAGGTACCGGGGAGCTGTTTTTT. Translation gives CAWTVTGTGELFF.

The chain has TRBV5-3 and TRBJ2-1; 7 nucleotides agree with TRBD2. TRBV5-3 is marked as an open reading frame, function uncertain. Trimming cost V 5 bases and J 5 bases; bases outside gene matches: 16. The CDR3 sequence is 17 residues long. The CDR3, as DNA: TGTGCCAGAAGTCGGGGATTGCGCGGTCTAGCGGACAATGAGCAGTTCTTC. Amino acids: CARSRGLRGLADNEQFF.

A few counts support this clone. This chain joins TRBV12-3 or TRBV12-4 and TRBJ1-1; weak D call: TRBD1 (5 bases). Trimming took 7 bases from V and 11 from J, leaving 17 bases between them. The CDR3 has 12 residues. This CDR3 is CASNWGQGDAFF. The CDR3 bases are TGTGCCAGCAACTGGGGCCAGGGTGACGCTTTCTTT.

V and J are TRBV6-5 and TRBJ1-5; 11 positions match TRBD1. The junction had 2 bases not matched to a gene; V was cut back by 5 bases and J by 8 bases. CDR3 size: 13 residues. CDR1 is MNHEY and CDR2 is SVGAGI in the germline V gene. CDR3 nucleotide sequence: TGTGCCAGCAGTCGGGACAGGGGGGAGCCCCAGCATTTT. It is translated as CASSRDRGEPQHF.

V gene TRBV24-1 combines with J gene TRBJ2-2; D remains unclear. V lost 3 bases and J lost 9, with 13 bases in between. Germline CDR1 KGHDR, CDR2 SFDVKD. This CDR3 spans 14 amino acids. The CDR3 bases are TGTGCCACCAGTGATGGAGTTGATTGGTGGGAGCTGTTTTTT. Its translation is CATSDGVDWWELFF.

The rearrangement joins TRBV29-1 to TRBJ1-2, with D perhaps TRBD1 (5 bases). The CDR3 covers 20 residues. CDR1 is SQVTM and CDR2 is ANQGSEA in the germline V gene. V dropped 6 bases and J dropped 4 bases, with 36 bases sitting between them. CDR3 protein: CSVDRLGHRDFPPLAYGYTF. CDR3 nucleotide sequence: TGCAGCGTCGACCGACTTGGCCACCGGGACTTTCCTCCCCTGGCCTATGGCTACACCTTC.

This clone was counted only a few times. This chain connects TRBV5-1 to TRBJ2-1; 9 positions match TRBD2. This CDR3 region has 16 residues. Germline values: CDR1 SGHRS, CDR2 YFSETQ. The trim removed 4 bases at V and 5 bases at J, leaving 10 bases unmatched. CDR3: CASSRARGGRDNEQFF. CDR3 DNA sequence: TGCGCCAGCAGCCGGGCGCGGGGGGGCCGTGACAATGAGCAGTTCTTC.